This entry lists 2 T cell receptor beta chains sequenced from one sample in a study of T cell responses to AZD1222 COVID-19 vaccine. The data were produced by immunoSEQ multiplex PCR, yet TCRdb's version contains in-frame clones alone and is incomplete. The sample carries around 150,000 clones, approximately 90% recorded once. The sequenced sample was peripheral blood, obtained 28 days after the second AZD1222 dose. Receptors originate from an adult who received the AZD1222 COVID-19 vaccine.

This CDR3 reads CASTPRQRDYGYTF. CDR3 sequence (DNA): TGTGCCAGCACCCCAAGGCAAAGGGATTATGGCTACACCTTC. The chain combines TRBV6-5 with TRBJ1-2; D uncertain. Per germline, CDR1 MNHEY and CDR2 SVGAGI. CDR3 length: 14 amino acids. V lost 7 bases to trimming and J lost 5 bases, with 17 bases between them.

The chain carries TRBV9 and TRBJ2-3, with D uncertain. Deletions cut 0 bases from V and 2 bases from J, with 10 bases between. CDR3 length equals 15 residues. Germline CDR1 is SGDLS and CDR2 is YYNGEE. CDR3 amino acids: CASSVASLPTDTQYF. The CDR3 nucleotides read TGTGCCAGCAGCGTAGCCAGTCTCCCCACAGATACGCAGTATTTT.